The rows below give T cell receptor beta chains drawn from one sample of a study of blood T cell repertoires in COVID-19. The method was immunoSEQ multiplex PCR; TCRdb's version includes in-frame clones alone and lacks a portion of them. The sample carries 140,000 to 150,000 clones, about 87% recorded once. Sequencing was carried out using peripheral blood. The source is a man aged 60-69 years with active or convalescent COVID-19. Both conserved end residues are trimmed from each CDR3. Clone sizes are given selectively: once, few, many, or a class where the clone is expanded.

v_gene	abundance	j_gene	CDR3aa
TRBV7-9	-	TRBJ1-1	ASSLTGARAEAF
TRBV3-1/TRBV3-2	-	TRBJ2-6	ASSPTVSSGANVLT
TRBV6-6	-	TRBJ2-1	ASSYSSGNSYNEQF
TRBV28	-	TRBJ1-1	ASSLRQPDSEAF
TRBV27	many	TRBJ2-7	ASSLSRSGRGYEQY
TRBV6-2/TRBV6-3	-	TRBJ2-1	ASSSRQGRNEQF
TRBV7-2	-	TRBJ2-4	ASSFPGLARGAKNIQY
TRBV12-3/TRBV12-4	-	TRBJ2-5	ASSLGHEETQY
TRBV5-1	-	TRBJ2-3	ASSWTGVGTDTQY
TRBV24-1	-	TRBJ2-1	ATSEGPRQGGYEQF
TRBV2	-	TRBJ1-5	ASKDRGPLRNQPQH
TRBV28	-	TRBJ2-5	ASSPLPGTSGRTQETQY
TRBV18	-	TRBJ2-4	ASSPGGGNIQY